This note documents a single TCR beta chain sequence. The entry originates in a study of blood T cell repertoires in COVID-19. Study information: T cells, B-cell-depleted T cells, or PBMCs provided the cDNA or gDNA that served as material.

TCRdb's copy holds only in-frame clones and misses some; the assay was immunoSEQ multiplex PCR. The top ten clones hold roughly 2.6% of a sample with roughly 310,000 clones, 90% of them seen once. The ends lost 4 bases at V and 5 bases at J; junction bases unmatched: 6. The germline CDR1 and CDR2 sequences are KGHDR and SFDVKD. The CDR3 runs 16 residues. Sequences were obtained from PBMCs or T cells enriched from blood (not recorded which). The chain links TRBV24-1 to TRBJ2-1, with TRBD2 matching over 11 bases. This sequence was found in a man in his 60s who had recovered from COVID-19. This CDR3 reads CATSEVGTSGHNEQFF. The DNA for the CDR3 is TGTGCCACCAGTGAAGTTGGGACTAGCGGACACAATGAGCAGTTCTTC.